The 8 T cell receptor beta chains below come from one sample, sequenced in a study of blood T cells in healthy people across ages. The authors ran a second PCR of roughly 7 to 11 cycles using a sample-barcoded 5' primer and a J-beta primer mix. TCRdb independently ran MiXCR on the 5' RACE reads; one entry per CDR3 protein. Of some 1.5 million distinct CDR3 sequences listed, 42% are singletons. Sequencing was done on a sample of blood. These TCRs come from a woman younger than 35 in good health.

This rearrangement joins TRBV4-1 to TRBJ2-3; no clear D. V lost 1 base to trimming and J lost 6 bases, with 14 bases between them. The CDR3 is 15 amino acids. Germline CDR1 reads MGHRA; CDR2 reads YSYEKL. CDR3 bases: TGCGCCAGCAGCCAAGTGTACCCTAGTACTGATACGCAGTATTTT. Translating it yields CASSQVYPSTDTQYF.

V usage is TRBV6-6 and J usage is TRBJ2-2, with D tentatively TRBD1 (6 bases). CDR3 size: 13 residues. Germline V gene data show CDR1 as MNHNY and CDR2 as SVGAGI (reference sequence). Trimming took off 6 bases at V and 6 bases at J, with 11 bases between the two ends. CDR3 sequence (DNA): TGTGCCAGCAGAAATCACAGGGCCGGGGAGCTGTTTTTT. Translated, it gives CASRNHRAGELFF.

The genes are TRBV21-1 and TRBJ2-6. TRBV21-1 is a documented pseudogene. This CDR3 contains 13 residues. The chain's CDR3 is CASSKSGANVPTF. The CDR3 DNA reads as TGTGCCAGCAGCAAATCCGGGGCCAACGTCCCGACTTTC.

The chain employs TRBV12-3 or TRBV12-4 and TRBJ1-1; a weak D match, TRBD1 (6 bases). The length of the CDR3 is 14 residues. Trimming stripped 5 bases from V and 4 bases from J, with 14 bases between. CDR3 region: CASSTRGGGTEAFF. The DNA of the CDR3 is TGTGCCAGCAGTACCAGGGGTGGTGGCACTGAAGCTTTCTTT.

The chain is built from TRBV15 and TRBJ2-7; D ambiguous. The germline V gene has CDR1 LNHNV and CDR2 YYDKDF (reference sequence). Trimming cost V 1 base and J 3 bases, with 7 bases left between them. The CDR3 runs 13 residues. The CDR3 sequence is CATSRGRIYEQYF. DNA for the CDR3: TGTGCCACCAGCAGAGGCAGGATCTACGAGCAGTACTTC.

This clonotype was counted a few times. This chain joins TRBV9 and TRBJ2-3; TRBD1 matches at 8 bases. The V gene's germline CDR1 is SGDLS and CDR2 YYNGEE. The V and J ends lost 1 base and 1 base, in that order; junction bases with no gene match: 2. The CDR3 sequence is 15 residues long. The CDR3 nucleotides read TGTGCCAGCAGCGTATCAGGGGGCGGCACAGATACGCAGTATTTT. It encodes CASSVSGGGTDTQYF.

CDR3 sequence (DNA): TGTGCCAGCAGCGCCCTCGGGACGAGCTCCTACGAGCAGTACTTC. Protein sequence: CASSALGTSSYEQYF. The chain joins TRBV7-2 to TRBJ2-7, with D perhaps TRBD1 or TRBD2 (5 bases each). The CDR3 runs to 15 residues. Between the trimmed V and J ends, which lost 5 bases and 0 bases, there was a span of 14 bases. CDR1 is SGHTA and CDR2 is FQGNSA in the germline V gene.

In its sample, this clonotype was seen a few times. This chain joins TRBV20-1 and TRBJ2-1; the D gene is possibly TRBD2 (5 bases). Trimming left V 1 base short and J 8 bases short, with 9 bases between. Germline V gives CDR1 DFQATT, CDR2 SNEGSKA (reference sequence). This CDR3 contains 12 residues. CDR3 loop: CSARVLEYEQFF. DNA of the CDR3: TGCAGTGCTAGAGTACTAGAGTATGAGCAGTTCTTC.